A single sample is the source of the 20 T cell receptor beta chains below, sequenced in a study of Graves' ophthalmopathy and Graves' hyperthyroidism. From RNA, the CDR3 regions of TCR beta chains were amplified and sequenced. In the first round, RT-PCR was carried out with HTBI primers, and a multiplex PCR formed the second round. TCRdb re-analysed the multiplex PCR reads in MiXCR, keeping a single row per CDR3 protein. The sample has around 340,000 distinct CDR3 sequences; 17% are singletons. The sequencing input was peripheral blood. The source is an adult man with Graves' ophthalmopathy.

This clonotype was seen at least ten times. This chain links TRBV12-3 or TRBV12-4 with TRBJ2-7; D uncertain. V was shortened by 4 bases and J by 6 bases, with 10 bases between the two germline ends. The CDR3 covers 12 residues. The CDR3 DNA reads TGTGCCAGCAGTTCACCCACGGGCGAGCAGTACTTC. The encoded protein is CASSSPTGEQYF.

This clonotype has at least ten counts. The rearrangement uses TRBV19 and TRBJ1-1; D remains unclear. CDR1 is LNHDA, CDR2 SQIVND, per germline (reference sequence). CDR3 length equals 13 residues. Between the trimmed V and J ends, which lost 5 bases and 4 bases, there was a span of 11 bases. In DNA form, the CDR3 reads TGTGCCAGTAGTCCTGTAGGATCCACTGAAGCTTTCTTT. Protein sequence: CASSPVGSTEAFF.

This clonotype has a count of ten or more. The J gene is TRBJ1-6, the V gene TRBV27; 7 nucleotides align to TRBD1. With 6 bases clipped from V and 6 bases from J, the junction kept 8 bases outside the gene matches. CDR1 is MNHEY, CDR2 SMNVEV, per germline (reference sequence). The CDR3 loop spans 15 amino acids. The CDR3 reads CASRSLDRVNSPLHF. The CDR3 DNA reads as TGTGCCAGCAGATCTTTAGACAGGGTTAATTCACCCCTCCACTTT.

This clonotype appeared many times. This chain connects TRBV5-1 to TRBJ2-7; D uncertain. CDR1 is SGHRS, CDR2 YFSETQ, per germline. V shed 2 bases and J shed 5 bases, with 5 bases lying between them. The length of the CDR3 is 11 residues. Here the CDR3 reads CASSLGHEQYF. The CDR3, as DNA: TGCGCCAGCAGCTTAGGGCACGAGCAGTACTTC.

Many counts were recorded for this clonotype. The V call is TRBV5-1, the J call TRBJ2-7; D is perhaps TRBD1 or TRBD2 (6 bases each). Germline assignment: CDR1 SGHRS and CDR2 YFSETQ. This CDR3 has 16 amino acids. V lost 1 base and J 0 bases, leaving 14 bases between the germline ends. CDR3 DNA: TGCGCCAGCAGCTTGACTCTGACGGGGGCCTCCTACGAGCAGTACTTC. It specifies CASSLTLTGASYEQYF.

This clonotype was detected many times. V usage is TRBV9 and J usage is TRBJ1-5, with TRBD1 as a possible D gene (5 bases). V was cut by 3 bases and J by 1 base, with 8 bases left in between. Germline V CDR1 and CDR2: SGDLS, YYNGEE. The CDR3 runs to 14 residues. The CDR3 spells CASSAGGSNQPQHF. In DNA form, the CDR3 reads TGTGCCAGCAGCGCCGGGGGAAGCAATCAGCCCCAGCATTTT.

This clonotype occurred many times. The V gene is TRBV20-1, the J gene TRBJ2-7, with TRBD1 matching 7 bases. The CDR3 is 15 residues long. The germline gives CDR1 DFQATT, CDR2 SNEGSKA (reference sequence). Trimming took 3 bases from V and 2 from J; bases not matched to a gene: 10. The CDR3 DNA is TGCAGTGCTAGTGCCTTTACGACAGGGACCTACGAGCAGTACTTC. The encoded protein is CSASAFTTGTYEQYF.

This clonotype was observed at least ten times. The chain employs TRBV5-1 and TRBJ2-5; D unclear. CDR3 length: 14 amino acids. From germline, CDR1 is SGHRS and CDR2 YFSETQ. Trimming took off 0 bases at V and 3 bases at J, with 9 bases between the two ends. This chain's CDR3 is CASSLDGDEETQYF. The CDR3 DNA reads TGCGCCAGCAGCTTGGATGGGGATGAAGAGACCCAGTACTTC.

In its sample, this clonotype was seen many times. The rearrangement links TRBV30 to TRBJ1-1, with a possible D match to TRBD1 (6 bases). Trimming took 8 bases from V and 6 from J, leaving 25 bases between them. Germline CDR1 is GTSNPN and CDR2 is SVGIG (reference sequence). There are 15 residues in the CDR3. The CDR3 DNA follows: TGTGCCCGCCAAAGACACGACAGGTTTTCCGCTGAAGCTTTCTTT. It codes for CARQRHDRFSAEAFF.

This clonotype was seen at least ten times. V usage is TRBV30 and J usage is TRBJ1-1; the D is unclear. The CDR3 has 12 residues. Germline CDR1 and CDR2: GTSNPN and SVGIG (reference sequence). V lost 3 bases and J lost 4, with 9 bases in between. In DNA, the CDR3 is TGTGCCTGGAGCCGAACGAGCACTGAAGCTTTCTTT. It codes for CAWSRTSTEAFF. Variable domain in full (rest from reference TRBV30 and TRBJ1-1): SQTIHQWPATLVQPVGSPLSLECTVEGTSNPNLYWYRQAAGRGLQLLFYSVGIGQISSEVPQNLSASRPQDRQFILSSKKLLLSDSGFYLCAWSRTSTEAFFGQGTRLTVV.

The CDR3 DNA reads as TGTGCCAGCAGATATGGGCCCTACGAGCAGTACTTC. It translates to CASRYGPYEQYF. The chain links TRBV28 to TRBJ2-7; D remains ambiguous. Per germline, CDR1 MDHEN and CDR2 SYDVKM. The CDR3 consists of 12 residues. The V end lost 6 bases, the J end lost 2 bases, and 8 bases lay between the germline ends.

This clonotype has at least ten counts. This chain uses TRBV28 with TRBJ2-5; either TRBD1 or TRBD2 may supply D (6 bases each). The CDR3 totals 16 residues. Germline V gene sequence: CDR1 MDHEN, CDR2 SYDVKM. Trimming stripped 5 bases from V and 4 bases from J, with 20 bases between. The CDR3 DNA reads TGTGCCAGCAGTGGGTGGGGGGCCACCCGCGGAGAGACCCAGTACTTC. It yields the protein CASSGWGATRGETQYF.

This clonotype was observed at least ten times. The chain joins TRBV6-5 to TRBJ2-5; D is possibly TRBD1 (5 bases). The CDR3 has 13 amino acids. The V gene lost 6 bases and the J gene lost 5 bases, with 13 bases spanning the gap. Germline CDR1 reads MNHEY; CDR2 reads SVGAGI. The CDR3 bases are TGTGCCAGCAGGACAGTTGTAGGCGAGACCCAGTACTTC. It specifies CASRTVVGETQYF.

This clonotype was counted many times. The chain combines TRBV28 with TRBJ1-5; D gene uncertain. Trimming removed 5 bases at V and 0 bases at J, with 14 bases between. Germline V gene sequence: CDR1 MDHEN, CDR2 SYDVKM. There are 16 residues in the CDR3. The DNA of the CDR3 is TGTGCCAGCAGTCCGTCTGGGAGATATAGCAATCAGCCCCAGCATTTT. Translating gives CASSPSGRYSNQPQHF.

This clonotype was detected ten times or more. DNA for the CDR3: TGTGCCAGCAGTGAAGGCTTACCTAGCGGGGGGGGCGAGACCCAGTACTTC. This encodes CASSEGLPSGGGETQYF. The chain employs TRBV2 and TRBJ2-5; TRBD2 matches at 12 bases. Losses at the gene ends were 1 base for V and 5 bases for J; bases not matched to a gene: 8. The CDR3 contains 17 residues. Germline V CDR1 and CDR2: SNHLY, FYNNEI.

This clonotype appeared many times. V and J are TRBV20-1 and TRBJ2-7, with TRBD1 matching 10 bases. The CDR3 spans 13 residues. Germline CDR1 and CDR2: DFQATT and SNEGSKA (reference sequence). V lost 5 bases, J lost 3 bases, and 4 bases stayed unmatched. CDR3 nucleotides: TGCAGTGCTCCGGGGACAGGGGACTACGAGCAGTACTTC. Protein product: CSAPGTGDYEQYF.

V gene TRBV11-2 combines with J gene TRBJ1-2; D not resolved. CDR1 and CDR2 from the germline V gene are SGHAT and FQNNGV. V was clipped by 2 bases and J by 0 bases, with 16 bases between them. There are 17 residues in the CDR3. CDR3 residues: CASSLSSWARANYGYTF. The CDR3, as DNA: TGTGCCAGCAGCTTAAGTTCGTGGGCACGGGCTAACTATGGCTACACCTTC.

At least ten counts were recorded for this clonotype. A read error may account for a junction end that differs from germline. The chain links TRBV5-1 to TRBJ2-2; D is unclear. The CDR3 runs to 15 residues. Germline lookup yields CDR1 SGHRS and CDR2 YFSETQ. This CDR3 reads CAGSLELLNTGELFF. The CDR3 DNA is TGCGCCGGCAGCTTGGAACTACTGAACACCGGGGAGCTGTTTTTT.

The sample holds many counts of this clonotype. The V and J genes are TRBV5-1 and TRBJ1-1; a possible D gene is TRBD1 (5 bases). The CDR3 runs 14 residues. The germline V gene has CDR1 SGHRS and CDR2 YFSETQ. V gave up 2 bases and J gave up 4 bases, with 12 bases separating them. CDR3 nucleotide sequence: TGCGCCAGCAGCTTAGACATCGGGGGCACTGAAGCTTTCTTT. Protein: CASSLDIGGTEAFF.

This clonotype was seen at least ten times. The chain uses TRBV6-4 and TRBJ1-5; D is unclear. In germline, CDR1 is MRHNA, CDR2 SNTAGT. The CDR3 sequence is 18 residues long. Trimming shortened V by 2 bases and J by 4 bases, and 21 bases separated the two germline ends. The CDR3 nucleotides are TGTGCCAGCAGTGACCGTTCCGGGCTAGGGCACATGAATCAGCCCCAGCATTTT. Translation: CASSDRSGLGHMNQPQHF.